Reported below is one T cell receptor (beta chain). Its matching antigen is unknown. With sequencing, the targeted depth ranged from 1 in 200,000 to 1 in 1 million T cells. Sequencing was performed with immunoSEQ multiplex PCR; in TCRdb, only in-frame clones are kept and a portion is missing. The sample records 190,000 or so clones, around 70% being singletons. The record originates from a study of cytotoxic CD8 clonotypes in ibrutinib-treated CLL. Study-wide context: Within the patient group, about a dozen were relapsed/refractory and roughly 14 treatment-naive, and about 18 were IGHV unmutated. Timing of response sample collection was a median roughly twelve months after treatment start, with a range of 6 to 36.

Germline CDR1 SGDLS, CDR2 YYNGEE. Trimming took off 4 bases at V and 1 base at J, with 8 bases between the two ends. The CDR3 covers 14 residues. Study-level points and caveats: Clonality increased with ibrutinib response but returned toward baseline at progression.

This rearrangement joins TRBV9 to TRBJ2-2; no clear D. The sequences come from PBMCs, collected after 24 months of ibrutinib treatment. The TCR originated in a human donor with chronic lymphocytic leukemia. Here the CDR3 reads CASSPRVNTGELFF. The CDR3 region has the DNA TGTGCCAGCAGCCCCCGGGTGAACACCGGGGAGCTGTTTTTT. Combining the CDR3 with reference TRBV9 and TRBJ2-2 gives the whole variable domain DSGVTQTPKHLITATGQRVTLRCSPRSGDLSVYWYQQSLDQGLQFLIQYYNGEERAKGNILERFSAQQFPDLHSELNLSSLELGDSALYFCASSPRVNTGELFFGEGSRLTVL.